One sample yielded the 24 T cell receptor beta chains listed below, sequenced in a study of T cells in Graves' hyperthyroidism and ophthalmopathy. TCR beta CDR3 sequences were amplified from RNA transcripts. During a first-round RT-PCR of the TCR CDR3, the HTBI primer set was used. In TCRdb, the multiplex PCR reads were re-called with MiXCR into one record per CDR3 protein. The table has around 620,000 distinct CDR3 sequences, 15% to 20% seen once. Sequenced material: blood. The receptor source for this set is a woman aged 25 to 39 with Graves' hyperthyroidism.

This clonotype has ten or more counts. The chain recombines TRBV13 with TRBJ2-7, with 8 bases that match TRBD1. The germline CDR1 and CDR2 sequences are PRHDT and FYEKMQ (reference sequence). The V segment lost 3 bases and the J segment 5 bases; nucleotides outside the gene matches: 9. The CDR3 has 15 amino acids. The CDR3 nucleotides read TGTGCCAGCAGCTTCCTACAGGGGGTGGTCGACGAGCAGTACTTC. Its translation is CASSFLQGVVDEQYF.

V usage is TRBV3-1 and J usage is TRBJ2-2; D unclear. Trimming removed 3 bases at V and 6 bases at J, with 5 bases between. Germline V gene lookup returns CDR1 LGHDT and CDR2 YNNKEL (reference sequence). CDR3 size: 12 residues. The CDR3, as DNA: TGTGCCAGCAGCCATTCGGCCGGGGAGCTGTTTTTT. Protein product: CASSHSAGELFF.

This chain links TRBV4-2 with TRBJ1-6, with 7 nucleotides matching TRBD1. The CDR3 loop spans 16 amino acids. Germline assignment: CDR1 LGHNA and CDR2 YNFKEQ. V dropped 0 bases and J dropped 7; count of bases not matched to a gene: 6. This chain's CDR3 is CASSQDLGRGNSPLHF. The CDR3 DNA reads TGTGCCAGCAGCCAAGATCTTGGCAGGGGGAATTCACCCCTCCACTTT.

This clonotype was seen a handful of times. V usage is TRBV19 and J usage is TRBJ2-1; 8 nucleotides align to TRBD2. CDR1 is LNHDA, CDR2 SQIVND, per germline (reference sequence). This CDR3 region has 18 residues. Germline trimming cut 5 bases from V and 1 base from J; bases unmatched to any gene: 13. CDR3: CASSWGGSGTFSYNEQFF. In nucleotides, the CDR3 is TGTGCCAGTAGTTGGGGGGGTAGCGGGACTTTTTCCTACAATGAGCAGTTCTTC.

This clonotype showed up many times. CDR3 nucleotides: TGTGCCAGCAGTGGAGGGGGCAATCAGCCCCAGCATTTT. As protein: CASSGGGNQPQHF. This chain joins TRBV2 and TRBJ1-5, with D perhaps matching TRBD1 (5 bases). V was clipped by 4 bases and J by 2 bases, with 6 bases between them. Per the germline V gene, CDR1 is SNHLY and CDR2 is FYNNEI. The CDR3 sequence is 13 residues long.

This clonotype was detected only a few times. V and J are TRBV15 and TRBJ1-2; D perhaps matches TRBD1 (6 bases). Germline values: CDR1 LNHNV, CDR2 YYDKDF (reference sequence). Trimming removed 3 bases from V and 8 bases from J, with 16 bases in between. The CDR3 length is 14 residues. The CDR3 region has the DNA TGTGCCACCAGCAGGGGATTGGACAGTCAGGGCTACACCTTC. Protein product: CATSRGLDSQGYTF.

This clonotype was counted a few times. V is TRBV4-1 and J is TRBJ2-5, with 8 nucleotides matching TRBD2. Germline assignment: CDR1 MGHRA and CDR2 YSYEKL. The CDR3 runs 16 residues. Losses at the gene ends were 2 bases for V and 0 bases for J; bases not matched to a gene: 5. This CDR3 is CASSQRLAGNQETQYF. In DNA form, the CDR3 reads TGCGCCAGCAGCCAACGCCTAGCGGGCAACCAAGAGACCCAGTACTTC.

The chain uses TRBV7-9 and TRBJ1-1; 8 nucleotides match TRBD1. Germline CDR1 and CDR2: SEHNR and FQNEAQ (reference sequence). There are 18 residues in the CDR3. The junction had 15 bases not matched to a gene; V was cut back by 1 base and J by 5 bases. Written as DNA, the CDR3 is TGTGCCAGCAGCTTAGGGGACCTCAGACAGGGGATCGGTACTGAAGCTTTCTTT. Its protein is CASSLGDLRQGIGTEAFF.

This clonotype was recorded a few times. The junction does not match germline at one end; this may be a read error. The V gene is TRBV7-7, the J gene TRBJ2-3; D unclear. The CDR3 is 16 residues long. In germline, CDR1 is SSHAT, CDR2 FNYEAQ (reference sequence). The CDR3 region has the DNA TGTGCTAGCAGCCCCAATATTGGATTTTTCGTAGATACGCAGTATTTT. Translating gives CASSPNIGFFVDTQYF.

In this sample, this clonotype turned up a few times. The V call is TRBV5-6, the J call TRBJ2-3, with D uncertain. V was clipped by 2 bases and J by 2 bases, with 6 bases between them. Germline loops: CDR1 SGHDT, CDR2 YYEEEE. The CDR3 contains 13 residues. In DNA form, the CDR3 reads TGTGCCAGCAGCTTTACAATCACAGATACGCAGTATTTT. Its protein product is CASSFTITDTQYF.

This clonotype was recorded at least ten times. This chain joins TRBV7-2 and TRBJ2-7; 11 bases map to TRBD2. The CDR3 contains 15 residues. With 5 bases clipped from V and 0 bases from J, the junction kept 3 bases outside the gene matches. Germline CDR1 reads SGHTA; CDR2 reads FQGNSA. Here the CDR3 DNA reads TGTGCCAGCAGCGCGGGACTAGCGGACTCCTACGAGCAGTACTTC. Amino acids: CASSAGLADSYEQYF. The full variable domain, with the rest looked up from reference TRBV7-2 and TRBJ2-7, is GAGVSQSPSNKVTEKGKDVELRCDPISGHTALYWYRQSLGQGLEFLIYFQGNSAPDKSGLPSDRFSAERTGGSVSTLTIQRTQQEDSAVYLCASSAGLADSYEQYFGPGTRLTVT.

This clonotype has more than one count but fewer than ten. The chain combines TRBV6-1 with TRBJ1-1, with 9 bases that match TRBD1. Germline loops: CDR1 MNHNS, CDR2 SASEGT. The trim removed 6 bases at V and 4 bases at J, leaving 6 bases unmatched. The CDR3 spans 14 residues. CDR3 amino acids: CASREDRGFTEAFF. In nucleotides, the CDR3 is TGTGCCAGCAGAGAGGACAGGGGTTTCACTGAAGCTTTCTTT.

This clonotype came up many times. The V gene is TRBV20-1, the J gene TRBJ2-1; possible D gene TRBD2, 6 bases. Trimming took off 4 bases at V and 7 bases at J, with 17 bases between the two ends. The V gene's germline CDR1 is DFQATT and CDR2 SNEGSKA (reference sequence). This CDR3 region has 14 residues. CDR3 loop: CSATRGGKVNEQFF. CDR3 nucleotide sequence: TGCAGTGCTACCCGGGGCGGGAAAGTAAATGAGCAGTTCTTC.

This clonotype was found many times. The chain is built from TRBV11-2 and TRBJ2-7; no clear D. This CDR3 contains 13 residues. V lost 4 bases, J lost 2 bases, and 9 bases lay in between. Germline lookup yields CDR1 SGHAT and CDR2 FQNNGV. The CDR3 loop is CASSSGVTYEQYF. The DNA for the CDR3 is TGTGCCAGCAGCTCCGGTGTCACCTACGAGCAGTACTTC.

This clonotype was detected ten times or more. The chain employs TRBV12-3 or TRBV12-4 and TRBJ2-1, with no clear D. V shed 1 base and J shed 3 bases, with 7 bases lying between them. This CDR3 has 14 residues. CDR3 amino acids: CASSLGTVYNEQFF. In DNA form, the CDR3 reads TGTGCCAGCAGTTTAGGGACCGTCTACAATGAGCAGTTCTTC.

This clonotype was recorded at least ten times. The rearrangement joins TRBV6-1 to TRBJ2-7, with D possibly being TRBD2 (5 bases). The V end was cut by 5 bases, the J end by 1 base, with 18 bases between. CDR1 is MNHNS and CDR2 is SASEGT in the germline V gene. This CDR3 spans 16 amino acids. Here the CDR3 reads CASSPQGGRPSYEQYF. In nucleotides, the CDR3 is TGTGCCAGCAGTCCGCAAGGCGGGCGTCCATCCTACGAGCAGTACTTC.

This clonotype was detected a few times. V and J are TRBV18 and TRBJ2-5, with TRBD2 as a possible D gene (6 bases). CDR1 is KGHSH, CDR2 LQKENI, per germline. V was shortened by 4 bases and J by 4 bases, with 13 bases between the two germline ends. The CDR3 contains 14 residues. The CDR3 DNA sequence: TGTGCCAGCTCACTAGCTAGCGATCGAGAGACCCAGTACTTC. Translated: CASSLASDRETQYF.

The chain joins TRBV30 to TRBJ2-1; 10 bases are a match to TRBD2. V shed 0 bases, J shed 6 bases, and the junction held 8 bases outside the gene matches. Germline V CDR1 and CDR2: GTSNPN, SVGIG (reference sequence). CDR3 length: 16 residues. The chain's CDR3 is CAWSVLGSGRSNEQFF. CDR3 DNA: TGTGCCTGGAGTGTATTAGGTAGCGGGAGGAGCAATGAGCAGTTCTTC.

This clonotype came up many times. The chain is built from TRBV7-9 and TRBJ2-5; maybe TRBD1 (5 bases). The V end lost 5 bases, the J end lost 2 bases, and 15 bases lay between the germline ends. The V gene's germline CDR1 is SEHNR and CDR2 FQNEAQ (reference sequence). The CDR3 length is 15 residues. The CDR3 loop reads CASSAGWTTQETQYF. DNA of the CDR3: TGTGCCAGCAGCGCTGGGTGGACAACGCAAGAGACCCAGTACTTC.

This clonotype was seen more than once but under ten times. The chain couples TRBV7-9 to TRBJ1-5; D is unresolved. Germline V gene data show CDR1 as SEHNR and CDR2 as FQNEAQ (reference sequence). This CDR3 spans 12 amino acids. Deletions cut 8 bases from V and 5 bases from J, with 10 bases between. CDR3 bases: TGTGCCAGCGGAGTATTCGATCAGCCCCAGCATTTT. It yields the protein CASGVFDQPQHF. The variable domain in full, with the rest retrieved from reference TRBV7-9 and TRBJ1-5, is DTGVSQNPRHKITKRGQNVTFRCDPISEHNRLYWYRQTLGQGPEFLTYFQNEAQLEKSRLLSDRFSAERPKGSFSTLEIQRTEQGDSAMYLCASGVFDQPQHFGDGTRLSIL.

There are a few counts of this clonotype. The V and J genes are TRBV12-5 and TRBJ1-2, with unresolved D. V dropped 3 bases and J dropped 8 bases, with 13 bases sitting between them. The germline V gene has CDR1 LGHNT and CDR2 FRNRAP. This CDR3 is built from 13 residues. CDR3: CASGLGSSEGYTF. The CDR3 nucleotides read TGTGCTAGTGGTTTAGGCTCTTCGGAGGGCTACACCTTC.

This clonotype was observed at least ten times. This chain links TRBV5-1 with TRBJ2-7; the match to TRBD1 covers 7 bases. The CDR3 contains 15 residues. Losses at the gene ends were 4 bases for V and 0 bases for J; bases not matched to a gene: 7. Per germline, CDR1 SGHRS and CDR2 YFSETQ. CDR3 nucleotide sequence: TGCGCCAGCAGCATCCGACAGGGACCCTCCTACGAGCAGTACTTC. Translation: CASSIRQGPSYEQYF.

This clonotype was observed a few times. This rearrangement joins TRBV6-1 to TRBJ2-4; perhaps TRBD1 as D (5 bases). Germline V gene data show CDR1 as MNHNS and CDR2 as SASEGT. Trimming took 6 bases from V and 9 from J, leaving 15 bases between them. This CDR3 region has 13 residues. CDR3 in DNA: TGTGCCAGCAGCCAATACAGGTTGGGCATTCAGTACTTC. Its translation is CASSQYRLGIQYF.

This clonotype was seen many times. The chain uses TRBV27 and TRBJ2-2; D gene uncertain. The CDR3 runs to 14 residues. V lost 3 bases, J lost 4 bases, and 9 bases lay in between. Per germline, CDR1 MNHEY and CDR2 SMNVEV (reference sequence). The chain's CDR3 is CASSFGRLTGELFF. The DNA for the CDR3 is TGTGCCAGCAGTTTCGGCCGACTCACCGGGGAGCTGTTTTTT.